This TCR beta chain was obtained from a study of cytomegalovirus exposure and HLA in healthy donors. Germline V gene lookup returns CDR1 KGHSH and CDR2 LQKENI. Trimming cost V 3 bases and J 5 bases, with 17 bases left between them. There are 15 residues in the CDR3. Primers included in the PCR were 60 Vbeta and 13 Jbeta primers. The data were produced by immunoSEQ multiplex PCR, yet TCRdb's version contains in-frame clones alone and is incomplete. The data include roughly 60,000 clones; the top ten clones carry 3.6%. Specimen: PBMCs. This clonotype originated in a woman in her late teens or twenties in good health and CMV-seronegative. This rearrangement joins TRBV18 to TRBJ2-7; possibly TRBD2 for D (6 bases). The CDR3 sequence: CASSPANQRVHEQYF. CDR3 bases: TGTGCCAGCTCACCGGCAAATCAGCGGGTCCACGAGCAGTACTTC.